A single sample is the source of the 18 T cell receptor beta chains below, sequenced in a study of blood T cell repertoires in COVID-19. Using immunoSEQ multiplex PCR, the repertoire was profiled, and TCRdb retains in-frame clones only, with some absent. Of fewer than 500,000 clones in the sample, about nine tenths were seen once. Input material: peripheral blood. Receptors originate from a woman aged 30 to 39 with active or convalescent COVID-19.

The genes are TRBV5-4 and TRBJ2-2; 7 bases fit TRBD1. This CDR3 has 16 amino acids. Looked up from germline, CDR1 is SGHNT and CDR2 is YYREEE (reference sequence). V was pared by 1 base and J by 1 base, with 4 bases of the junction left unmatched. In DNA, the CDR3 is TGTGCCAGCAGCTTGTCACAGGGGCGGAACACCGGGGAGCTGTTTTTT. It yields the protein CASSLSQGRNTGELFF.

V and J are TRBV7-9 and TRBJ1-4; 7 positions match TRBD1. Germline V CDR1 and CDR2: SEHNR, FQNEAQ (reference sequence). The V and J ends lost 5 bases and 4 bases, in that order; junction bases with no gene match: 4. CDR3 length: 14 residues. The CDR3 is CASSPGQINEKLFF. The CDR3 DNA sequence: TGTGCCAGCAGCCCGGGACAGATTAATGAAAAACTGTTTTTT. Full variable domain (missing parts from reference TRBV7-9 and TRBJ1-4): DTGVSQNPRHKITKRGQNVTFRCDPISEHNRLYWYRQTLGQGPEFLTYFQNEAQLEKSRLLSDRFSAERPKGSFSTLEIQRTEQGDSAMYLCASSPGQINEKLFFGSGTQLSVL.

This clone was seen a single time. The chain recombines TRBV5-1 with TRBJ1-1; TRBD1 matches 9 bases. The ends lost 3 bases at V and 4 bases at J; junction bases unmatched: 10. The CDR3 consists of 16 residues. Looked up from germline, CDR1 is SGHRS and CDR2 is YFSETQ. CDR3 region: CASSSQITGGGTEAFF. CDR3 nucleotide sequence: TGCGCCAGCAGCTCACAGATCACAGGGGGCGGCACTGAAGCTTTCTTT.

V usage is TRBV7-6 and J usage is TRBJ1-1; perhaps TRBD1 as D (5 bases). The CDR3 sequence is 14 residues long. Germline assignment: CDR1 SGHVS and CDR2 FNYEAQ. V was clipped by 1 base and J by 5 bases, with 11 bases between them. In DNA, the CDR3 is TGTGCCAGCAGCTTAGGCGGGGGGGGTACTGAAGCTTTCTTT. It codes for CASSLGGGGTEAFF.

The chain uses TRBV19 and TRBJ1-1, with D perhaps matching TRBD1 (6 bases). Trimming removed 6 bases from V and 1 base from J, with 12 bases in between. Germline CDR1 reads LNHDA; CDR2 reads SQIVND (reference sequence). The CDR3 is 14 residues long. The CDR3 coding sequence is TGTGCCAGTAGGAAGGACAGATGGAACACTGAAGCTTTCTTT. Translation: CASRKDRWNTEAFF.

This chain joins TRBV24-1 and TRBJ2-1; 7 positions match TRBD2. The CDR3 loop spans 14 amino acids. Germline trimming cut 8 bases from V and 2 bases from J; bases unmatched to any gene: 5. The germline gives CDR1 KGHDR, CDR2 SFDVKD. The CDR3, as DNA: TGTGCCACCAAGGAGCGGGGAACCTACAATGAGCAGTTCTTC. It codes for CATKERGTYNEQFF.

This chain uses TRBV9 with TRBJ2-5; no definite D call. Trimming removed 0 bases from V and 4 bases from J, with 16 bases in between. The CDR3 is 16 residues long. Germline CDR1 SGDLS, CDR2 YYNGEE. In DNA, the CDR3 is TGTGCCAGCAGCGTAGAATCCCGAGGAAGGAGAGAGACCCAGTACTTC. Amino acids: CASSVESRGRRETQYF. The full variable domain, completed using reference TRBV9 and TRBJ2-5, is DSGVTQTPKHLITATGQRVTLRCSPRSGDLSVYWYQQSLDQGLQFLIQYYNGEERAKGNILERFSAQQFPDLHSELNLSSLELGDSALYFCASSVESRGRRETQYFGPGTRLLVL.

V and J are TRBV6-4 and TRBJ1-2, with D tentatively TRBD1 (5 bases). Germline V gene data show CDR1 as MRHNA and CDR2 as SNTAGT. This CDR3 is built from 14 residues. Trimming shortened V by 3 bases and J by 5 bases, and 13 bases separated the two germline ends. The CDR3 here is CASSESTGRYGYTF. CDR3 nucleotide sequence: TGTGCCAGCAGTGAATCAACAGGCCGGTATGGCTACACCTTC.

The J gene is TRBJ1-2, the V gene TRBV19; a weak D match, TRBD1 (6 bases). Germline CDR1 and CDR2: LNHDA and SQIVND (reference sequence). The CDR3 spans 16 residues. Between the trimmed V and J ends, which lost 5 bases and 7 bases, there was a span of 23 bases. In DNA form, the CDR3 reads TGTGCCAGTAGTGCAGTTCCAGGGGCTAATTTCGTTGGCTACACCTTC. Translation: CASSAVPGANFVGYTF.

The CDR3 region has the DNA TGTGCCAGCAGACAGGAAGGGGTACCCGGGGAGCTGTTTTTT. It encodes CASRQEGVPGELFF. V usage is TRBV2 and J usage is TRBJ2-2, with a weak D call TRBD1 (5 bases). Trimming stripped 6 bases from V and 6 bases from J, with 14 bases between. The CDR3 contains 14 residues. In germline, CDR1 is SNHLY, CDR2 FYNNEI.

The rearrangement links TRBV6-5 to TRBJ1-5; 11 bases agree with TRBD1. The germline gives CDR1 MNHEY, CDR2 SVGAGI. The length of the CDR3 is 16 residues. After removal of 4 bases from V and 1 base from J, the junction contained 3 bases not matched to a gene. The CDR3 region has the DNA TGTGCCAGCAGTTCGGACAGGGGGCAAAGCAATCAGCCCCAGCATTTT. Protein: CASSSDRGQSNQPQHF.

This clone has a handful of counts. This rearrangement joins TRBV18 to TRBJ1-3; D is unresolved. With 3 bases removed from V and 0 bases from J, the gap between germline ends came to 12 bases. This CDR3 has 16 residues. In germline, CDR1 is KGHSH, CDR2 LQKENI. The CDR3 DNA reads as TGTGCCAGCTCACCCAACGGAGAATTCTCTGGAAACACCATATATTTT. Residues: CASSPNGEFSGNTIYF.

The chain carries TRBV10-3 and TRBJ2-1, with a possible D match to TRBD2 (6 bases). Germline values: CDR1 ENHRY, CDR2 SYGVKD. The CDR3 is 14 amino acids. The germline V and J ends were trimmed by 4 bases and 4 bases, with 11 bases remaining between them. CDR3 in DNA: TGTGCCATCAGTGCGGGAGTGAGTTACAATGAGCAGTTCTTC. This codes for CAISAGVSYNEQFF.

This clone occurred once. The genes are TRBV6-1 and TRBJ1-5; 7 bases fit TRBD1. This CDR3 has 16 residues. Germline trimming cut 4 bases from V and 1 base from J; bases unmatched to any gene: 7. Germline V CDR1 and CDR2: MNHNS, SASEGT. The CDR3 DNA follows: TGTGCCAGCAGTGCACAGGGGACAATCAGCAATCAGCCCCAGCATTTT. Protein product: CASSAQGTISNQPQHF.

The chain is built from TRBV30 and TRBJ2-2, with D maybe TRBD2 (6 bases). Trimming took 3 bases from V and 5 from J, leaving 16 bases between them. Germline V gene lookup returns CDR1 GTSNPN and CDR2 SVGIG (reference sequence). The CDR3 totals 15 residues. The CDR3 DNA reads TGTGCCTGGAGGGGCGGGGCCATCCTGACCGGGGAGCTGTTTTTT. Translation: CAWRGGAILTGELFF.

CDR3 bases: TGCGCCAGCTCCCCTTGGGGCACCGGAAACACCATATATTTT. Its protein is CASSPWGTGNTIYF. The chain is built from TRBV5-1 and TRBJ1-3; a weak D match, TRBD1 (5 bases). Germline lookup yields CDR1 SGHRS and CDR2 YFSETQ. The CDR3 contains 14 residues. Deletions cut 7 bases from V and 4 bases from J, with 15 bases between. Combining the CDR3 with reference TRBV5-1 and TRBJ1-3 gives the whole variable domain KAGVTQTPRYLIKTRGQQVTLSCSPISGHRSVSWYQQTPGQGLQFLFEYFSETQRNKGNFPGRFSGRQFSNSRSEMNVSTLELGDSALYLCASSPWGTGNTIYFGEGSWLTVV.

This rearrangement joins TRBV10-1 to TRBJ2-1; TRBD2 aligns across 9 bases. In germline, CDR1 is WNHNN, CDR2 SYGVQD (reference sequence). The CDR3 covers 16 residues. With V trimmed by 0 bases and J by 6 bases, 6 bases remained unmatched. The CDR3 spells CASSESVVAGVNEQFF. DNA of the CDR3: TGCGCCAGCAGTGAGTCGGTAGTAGCGGGAGTCAATGAGCAGTTCTTC.

V usage is TRBV2 and J usage is TRBJ1-4; 9 nucleotides line up with TRBD1. Germline trimming cut 6 bases from V and 7 bases from J; bases unmatched to any gene: 3. The CDR3 is made up of 13 amino acids. Per germline, CDR1 SNHLY and CDR2 FYNNEI. The CDR3 DNA reads TGTGCCAGCAGCGGGACAGGGCGTGAAAAACTGTTTTTT. Encoded protein: CASSGTGREKLFF.